This T cell receptor (beta chain) was recorded in a study of T cells expressing NK-cell markers (TCRdb year 2020). The study in broad terms: Seven to nine donors provided sorted CD3+CD56+NKG2C+, CD3+CD56+NKG2C- and CD3+CD56-NKG2C+ T-cell subsets, whose TCR beta-chain repertoires were profiled. Most of the eight sequenced donors were HCMV-seropositive and one was HCMV-seronegative. All eight donors whose samples were sequenced were randomly selected healthy volunteers, three of them men and five women. Sequencing of the libraries produced 2 x 150 bp reads on Illumina HiSeq 2000/2500, MiSeq or NextSeq. Points the paper makes about the study in general: Whether the expanded NKG2C-expressing T cell clones were specific for HCMV antigens was left unclear. Those dominant clonotypes were again the most abundant among CD3+CD56-NKG2C+ cells in a handful of donors, at about 25-60.1%. For roughly 6 donors, the dominant CD3+CD56+NKG2C+ clonotypes were among the top 10 CD8+ clonotypes and accounted for roughly 1.0-8% of CD8+ T cells.

The CDR3, cysteine through phenylalanine, is 13 amino acids long. No DNA has been recorded. The germline V gene encodes CDR1 SGHDT and CDR2 YYEEEE. As regards this clonotype: The antigen it recognizes is unknown.

A commercial ELISA kit detecting HCMV-specific IgG in serum was used to determine HCMV serostatus. Peripheral blood mononuclear cells were isolated from blood by Ficoll density gradient centrifugation. Data came from an Illumina HiSeq 2000. The TCR beta cDNA libraries were made using 5'RACE template switching, a step that added both a universal primer site and unique molecular identifiers. cDNA synthesis was primed from the TCR beta constant segment and was followed by two successive PCR amplification steps. The paper's data handling went like this. MIGEC handled demultiplexing of the reads and grouping by UMI, while MiTCR was used to assemble and quantify clonotypes. Only TCR cDNA sequences supported by at least two reads were kept to exclude erroneous sequences. The tcR package was used for downstream repertoire analysis, with clonotypes matched between fractions based on CDR3 nucleotide sequence plus V segment. VDJmatch was used to annotate antigen specificity against VDJdb, with one amino acid substitution allowed in CDR3. The reads went through TCRdb reprocessing, and each CDR3 protein sequence gets one entry with no DNA. These V and J calls rely on TCRdb rather than the paper's analysis. The table for this sample lists approximately 150,000 distinct CDR3 sequences. The ten largest make up around 12% of the sample.

Material: blood T cells: a sorted CD56 or NKG2C T cell subset, CD4+ or CD8+ T cells, or bulk PBMC T cells (not recorded which). This receptor was identified in a man between 18 and 35 years old in good health. Donor details come from another sample of the same person, matched by shared clones. Recombination joined TRBV5-6 with TRBJ1-2. CDR3 region: CASSRGGSYGYTF. The variable domain in full, with residues beyond the CDR3 obtained from the reference TRBV5-6 and TRBJ1-2 genes, is DAGVTQSPTHLIKTRGQQVTLRCSPKSGHDTVSWYQQALGQGPQFIFQYYEEEERQRGNFPDRFSGHQFPNYSSELNVNALLLGDSALYLCASSRGGSYGYTFGSGTRLTVV.